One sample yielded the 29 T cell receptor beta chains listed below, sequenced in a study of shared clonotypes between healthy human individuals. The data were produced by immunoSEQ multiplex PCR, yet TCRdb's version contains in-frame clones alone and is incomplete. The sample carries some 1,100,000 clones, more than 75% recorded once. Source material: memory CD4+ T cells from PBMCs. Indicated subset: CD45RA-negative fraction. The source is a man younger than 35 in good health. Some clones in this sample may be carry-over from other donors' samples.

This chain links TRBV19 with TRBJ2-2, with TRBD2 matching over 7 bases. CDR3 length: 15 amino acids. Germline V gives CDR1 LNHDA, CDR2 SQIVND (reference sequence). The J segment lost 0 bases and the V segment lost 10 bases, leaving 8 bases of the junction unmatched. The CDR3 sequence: CATTNRGANTGELFF. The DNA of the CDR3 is TGTGCCACCACTAACCGGGGGGCGAACACCGGGGAGCTGTTTTTT.

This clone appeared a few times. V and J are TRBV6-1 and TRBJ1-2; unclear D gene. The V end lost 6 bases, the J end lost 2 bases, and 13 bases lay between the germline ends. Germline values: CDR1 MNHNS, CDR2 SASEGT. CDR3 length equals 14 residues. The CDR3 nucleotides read TGTGCCAGCAGACCCACCGTGACCAACTATGGCTACACCTTC. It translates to CASRPTVTNYGYTF.

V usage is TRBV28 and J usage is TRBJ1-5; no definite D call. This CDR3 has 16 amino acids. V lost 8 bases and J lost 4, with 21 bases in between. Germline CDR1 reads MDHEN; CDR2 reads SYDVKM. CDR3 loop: CASEGLGNRPNQPQHF. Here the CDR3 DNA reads TGTGCCAGCGAGGGTCTGGGGAATAGGCCAAATCAGCCCCAGCATTTT. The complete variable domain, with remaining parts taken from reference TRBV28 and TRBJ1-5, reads DVKVTQSSRYLVKRTGEKVFLECVQDMDHENMFWYRQDPGLGLRLIYFSYDVKMKEKGDIPEGYSVSREKKERFSLILESASTNQTSMYLCASEGLGNRPNQPQHFGDGTRLSIL.

This CDR3 reads CSVESSGSGNEQFF. For the CDR3, the DNA is TGCAGCGTTGAGTCTAGCGGGTCGGGGAATGAGCAGTTCTTC. This rearrangement joins TRBV29-1 to TRBJ2-1, with TRBD2 identical over 8 bases. The CDR3 sequence is 14 residues long. J was trimmed by 7 bases and V by 3 bases; bases with no gene match: 8. The germline V gene encodes CDR1 SQVTM and CDR2 ANQGSEA.

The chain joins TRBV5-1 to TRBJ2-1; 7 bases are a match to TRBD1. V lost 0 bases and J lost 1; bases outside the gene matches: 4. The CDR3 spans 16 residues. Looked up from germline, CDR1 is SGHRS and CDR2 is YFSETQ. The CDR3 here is CASSLETGFSYNEQFF. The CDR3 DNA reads TGCGCCAGCAGCTTGGAGACAGGGTTTTCCTACAATGAGCAGTTCTTC.

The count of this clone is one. The CDR3: CSVGTSGLDEQFF. The CDR3, as DNA: TGCAGCGTTGGAACTAGCGGGTTGGATGAGCAGTTCTTC. This chain joins TRBV29-1 and TRBJ2-1; TRBD2 aligns across 9 bases. Per the germline V gene, CDR1 is SQVTM and CDR2 is ANQGSEA. The V gene end was trimmed by 4 bases and the J gene end by 8 bases; junction bases not matched to a gene: 6. CDR3 length: 13 amino acids.

The CDR3: CASSLGTGDQPQHF. DNA for the CDR3: TGTGCCAGCAGCTTGGGGACAGGGGATCAGCCCCAGCATTTT. The V and J genes are TRBV5-6 and TRBJ1-5; 9 bases line up with TRBD1. This CDR3 contains 14 residues. The J segment lost 5 bases and the V segment lost 0 bases, leaving 0 bases of the junction unmatched. CDR1 is SGHDT and CDR2 is YYEEEE in the germline V gene.

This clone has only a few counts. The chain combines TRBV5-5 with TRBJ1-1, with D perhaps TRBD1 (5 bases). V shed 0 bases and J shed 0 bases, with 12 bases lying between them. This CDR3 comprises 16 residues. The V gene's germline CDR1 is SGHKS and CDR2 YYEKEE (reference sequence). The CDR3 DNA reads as TGTGCCAGCAGCTTGGCTCGTAGGGACTTGAACACTGAAGCTTTCTTT. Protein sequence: CASSLARRDLNTEAFF.

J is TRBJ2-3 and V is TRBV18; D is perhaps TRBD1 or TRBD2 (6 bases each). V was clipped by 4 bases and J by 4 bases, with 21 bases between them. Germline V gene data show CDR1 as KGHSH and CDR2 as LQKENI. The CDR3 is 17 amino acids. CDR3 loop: CASSQGHGYGGPDTQYF. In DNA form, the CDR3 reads TGTGCCAGCTCACAAGGCCACGGGTACGGGGGCCCAGATACGCAGTATTTT.

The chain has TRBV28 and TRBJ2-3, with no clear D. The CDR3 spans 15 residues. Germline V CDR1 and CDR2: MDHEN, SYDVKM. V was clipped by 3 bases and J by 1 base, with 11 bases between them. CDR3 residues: CASSLRKAGTDTQYF. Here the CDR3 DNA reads TGTGCCAGCAGTTTGCGAAAAGCTGGCACAGATACGCAGTATTTT. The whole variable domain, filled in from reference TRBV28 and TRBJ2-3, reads DVKVTQSSRYLVKRTGEKVFLECVQDMDHENMFWYRQDPGLGLRLIYFSYDVKMKEKGDIPEGYSVSREKKERFSLILESASTNQTSMYLCASSLRKAGTDTQYFGPGTRLTVL.

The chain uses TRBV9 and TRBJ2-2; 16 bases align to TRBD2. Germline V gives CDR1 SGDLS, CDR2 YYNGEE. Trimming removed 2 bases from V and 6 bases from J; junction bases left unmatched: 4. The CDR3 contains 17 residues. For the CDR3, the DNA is TGTGCCAGCAGCGTGGGACTAGCGGGAGGGGAGGCCGGGGAGCTGTTTTTT. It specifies CASSVGLAGGEAGELFF.

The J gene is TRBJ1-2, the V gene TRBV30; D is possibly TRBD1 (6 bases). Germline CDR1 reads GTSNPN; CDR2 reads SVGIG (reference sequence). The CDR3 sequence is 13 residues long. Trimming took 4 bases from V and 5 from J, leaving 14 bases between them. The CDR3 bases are TGTGCCTGGACAGGGGTCAACCAATATGGCTACACCTTC. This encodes CAWTGVNQYGYTF.

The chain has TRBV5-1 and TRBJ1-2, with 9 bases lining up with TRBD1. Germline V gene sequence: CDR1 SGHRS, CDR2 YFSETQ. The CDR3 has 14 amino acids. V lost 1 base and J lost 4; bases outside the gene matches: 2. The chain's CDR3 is CASSLTGGRYGYTF. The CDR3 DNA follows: TGCGCCAGCAGCTTGACAGGGGGCCGCTATGGCTACACCTTC.

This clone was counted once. The CDR3 DNA reads TGTGCCAGCAGCCAGGCCCATGTGACAGCGAATGAAAAACTGTTTTTT. As protein: CASSQAHVTANEKLFF. This sequence joins TRBV4-2 and TRBJ1-4, with a possible D match to TRBD1 (5 bases). Germline values: CDR1 LGHNA, CDR2 YNFKEQ. This CDR3 region has 16 residues. V was clipped by 3 bases and J by 5 bases, with 16 bases between them.

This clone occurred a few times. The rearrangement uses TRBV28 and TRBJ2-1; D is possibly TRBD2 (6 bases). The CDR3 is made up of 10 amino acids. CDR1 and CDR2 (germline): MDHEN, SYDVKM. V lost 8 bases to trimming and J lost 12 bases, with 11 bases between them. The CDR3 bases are TGTGCCAGCTTGAGGAGGGGGCAGTTCTTC. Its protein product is CASLRRGQFF.

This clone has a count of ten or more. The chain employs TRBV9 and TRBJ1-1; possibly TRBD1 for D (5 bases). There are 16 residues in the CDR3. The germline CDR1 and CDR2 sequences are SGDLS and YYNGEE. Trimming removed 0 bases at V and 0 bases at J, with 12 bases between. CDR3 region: CASSVGTGLMNTEAFF. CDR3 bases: TGTGCCAGCAGCGTAGGTACAGGCCTCATGAACACTGAAGCTTTCTTT.

CDR3 sequence reads: CASSFPPSGRGGGETQYF. The CDR3 nucleotides read TGTGCCAGCAGCTTTCCCCCTAGCGGGAGGGGGGGTGGAGAGACCCAGTACTTC. The chain combines TRBV5-4 with TRBJ2-5, with 12 positions matching TRBD2. The CDR3 totals 18 residues. Looked up from germline, CDR1 is SGHNT and CDR2 is YYREEE (reference sequence). V lost 2 bases to trimming and J lost 4 bases; unmatched junction nucleotides: 12.

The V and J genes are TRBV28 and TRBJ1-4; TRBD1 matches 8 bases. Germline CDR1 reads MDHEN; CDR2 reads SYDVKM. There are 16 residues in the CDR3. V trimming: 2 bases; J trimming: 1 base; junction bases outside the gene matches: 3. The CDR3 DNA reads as TGTGCCAGCAGTTTAAACAGGGGGGTAACTAATGAAAAACTGTTTTTT. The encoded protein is CASSLNRGVTNEKLFF.

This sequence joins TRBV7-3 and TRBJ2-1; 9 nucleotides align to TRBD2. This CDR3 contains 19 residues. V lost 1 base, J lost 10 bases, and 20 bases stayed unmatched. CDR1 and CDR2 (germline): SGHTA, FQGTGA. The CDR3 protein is CASSLRAGGRASGALEQFF. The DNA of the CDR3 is TGTGCCAGCAGCTTAAGAGCGGGCGGGAGGGCTAGCGGAGCCTTGGAGCAGTTCTTC.

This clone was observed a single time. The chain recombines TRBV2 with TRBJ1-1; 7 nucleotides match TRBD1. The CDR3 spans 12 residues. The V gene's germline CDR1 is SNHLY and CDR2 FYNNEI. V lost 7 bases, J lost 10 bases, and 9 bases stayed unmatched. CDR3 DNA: TGTGCCAGCATGACTGACAGGGCTGGAGCTTTCTTT. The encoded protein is CASMTDRAGAFF.

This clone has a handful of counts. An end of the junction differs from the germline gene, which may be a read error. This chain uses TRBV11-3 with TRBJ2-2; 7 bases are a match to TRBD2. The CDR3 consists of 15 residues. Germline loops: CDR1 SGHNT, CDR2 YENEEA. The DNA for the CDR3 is TGTGCCAGCAGCATAGAGGGAGGGTACACCGGGGAGCTGTTTTTT. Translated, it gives CASSIEGGYTGELFF.

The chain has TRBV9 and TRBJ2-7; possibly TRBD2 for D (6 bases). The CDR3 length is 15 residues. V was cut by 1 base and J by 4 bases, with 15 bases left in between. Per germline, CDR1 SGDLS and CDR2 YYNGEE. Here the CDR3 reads CASSVSPGSGYEQYF. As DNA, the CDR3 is TGTGCCAGCAGCGTATCTCCCGGGAGTGGGTACGAGCAGTACTTC. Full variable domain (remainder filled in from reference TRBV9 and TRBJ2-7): DSGVTQTPKHLITATGQRVTLRCSPRSGDLSVYWYQQSLDQGLQFLIQYYNGEERAKGNILERFSAQQFPDLHSELNLSSLELGDSALYFCASSVSPGSGYEQYFGPGTRLTVT.

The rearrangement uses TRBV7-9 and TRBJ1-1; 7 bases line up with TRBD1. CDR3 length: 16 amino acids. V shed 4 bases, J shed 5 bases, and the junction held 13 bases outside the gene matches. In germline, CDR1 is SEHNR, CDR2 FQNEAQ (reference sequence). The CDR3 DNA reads TGTGCCAGCAGCTCCCACAGGGGCCGGGTGGGGACTGAAGCTTTCTTT. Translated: CASSSHRGRVGTEAFF.

The CDR3 loop is CASSQGQNNQPQHF. The CDR3 region has the DNA TGCGCCAGCAGCCAAGGACAGAACAATCAGCCCCAGCATTTT. The chain is built from TRBV4-3 and TRBJ1-5; D perhaps matches TRBD1 (5 bases). The CDR3 runs 14 residues. The V end was cut by 1 base, the J end by 3 bases, with 7 bases between. CDR1 LGHNA and CDR2 YSLEER come from the germline V gene.

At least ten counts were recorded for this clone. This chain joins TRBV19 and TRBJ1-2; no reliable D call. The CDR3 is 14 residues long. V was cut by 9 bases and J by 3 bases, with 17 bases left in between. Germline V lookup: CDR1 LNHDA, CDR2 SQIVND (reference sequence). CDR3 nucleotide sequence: TGTGCCAGGCACTTGTTGGGGTGCCACTATGGCTACACCTTC. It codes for CARHLLGCHYGYTF. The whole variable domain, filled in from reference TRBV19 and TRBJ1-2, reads DGGITQSPKYLFRKEGQNVTLSCEQNLNHDAMYWYRQDPGQGLRLIYYSQIVNDFQKGDIAEGYSVSREKKESFPLTVTSAQKNPTAFYLCARHLLGCHYGYTFGSGTRLTVV.

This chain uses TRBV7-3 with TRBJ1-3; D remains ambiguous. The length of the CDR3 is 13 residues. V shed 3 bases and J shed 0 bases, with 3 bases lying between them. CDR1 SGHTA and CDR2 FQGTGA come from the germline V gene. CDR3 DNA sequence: TGTGCCAGCAGCTTGACCTCTGGAAACACCATATATTTT. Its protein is CASSLTSGNTIYF. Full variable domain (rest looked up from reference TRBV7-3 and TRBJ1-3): GAGVSQTPSNKVTEKGKYVELRCDPISGHTALYWYRQSLGQGPEFLIYFQGTGAADDSGLPNDRFFAVRPEGSVSTLKIQRTERGDSAVYLCASSLTSGNTIYFGEGSWLTVV.

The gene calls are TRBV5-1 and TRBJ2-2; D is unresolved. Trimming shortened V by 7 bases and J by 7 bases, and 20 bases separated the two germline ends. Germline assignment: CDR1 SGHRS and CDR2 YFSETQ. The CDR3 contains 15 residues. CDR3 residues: CASPAAIVGNGELFF. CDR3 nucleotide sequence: TGCGCCAGCCCCGCCGCGATAGTGGGTAACGGGGAGCTGTTTTTT.

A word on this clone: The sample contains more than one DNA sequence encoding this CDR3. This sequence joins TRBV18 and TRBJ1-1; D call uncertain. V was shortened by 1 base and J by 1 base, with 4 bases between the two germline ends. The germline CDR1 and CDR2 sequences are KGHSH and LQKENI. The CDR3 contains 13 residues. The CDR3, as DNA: TGTGCCAGCTCACCACAAACGAACACTGAAGCTTTCTTT. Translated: CASSPQTNTEAFF.

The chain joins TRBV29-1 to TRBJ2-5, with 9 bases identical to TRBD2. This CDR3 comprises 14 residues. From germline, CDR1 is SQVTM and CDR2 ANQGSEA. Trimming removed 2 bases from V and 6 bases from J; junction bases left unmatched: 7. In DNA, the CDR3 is TGCAGCGTTGAAATAGCGGGAGCGATGAAGACCCAGTACTTC. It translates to CSVEIAGAMKTQYF. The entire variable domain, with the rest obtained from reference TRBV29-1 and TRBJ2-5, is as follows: SAVISQKPSRDICQRGTSLTIQCQVDSQVTMMFWYRQQPGQSLTLIATANQGSEATYESGFVIDKFPISRPNLTFSTLTVSNMSPEDSSIYLCSVEIAGAMKTQYFGPGTRLLVL.